A single sample is the source of the 14 T cell receptor beta chains below, sequenced in a study of T cell changes during pregnancy in multiple sclerosis (dated by TCRdb to about 2019). Library preparation was by the immunoSEQ multiplex PCR assay. What TCRdb holds here is the immuneACCESS table cut down to in-frame rearrangements. Part of the clones is not present; checked against another copy, under half of the missing clones reflect an unresolved V gene, and the others are unexplained. In this sample the table shows more than 90,000 clones, more than 85% of which occur a single time. More than 1.5% of the sample is held by the ten biggest clonotypes. Material: peripheral blood, obtained in the third trimester of pregnancy. The receptors stem from a female donor with multiple sclerosis, enrolled in a pregnancy study.

The rearrangement uses TRBV9 and TRBJ2-1; D is unresolved. The V end lost 1 base, the J end lost 10 bases, and 12 bases lay between the germline ends. The germline V gene encodes CDR1 SGDLS and CDR2 YYNGEE. CDR3 length: 13 amino acids. The CDR3 DNA sequence: TGTGCCAGCAGCGTACAATTAGGCGGAGAGCAGTTCTTC. Translation: CASSVQLGGEQFF.

This clone was detected a few times. The genes are TRBV14 and TRBJ1-1, with TRBD1 identical over 8 bases. This CDR3 comprises 15 residues. Per germline, CDR1 SGHDN and CDR2 FVKESK. V trimming: 5 bases; J trimming: 1 base; junction bases outside the gene matches: 6. The CDR3 DNA follows: TGTGCCAGCAGCACATGGGACAGGACGAACACTGAAGCTTTCTTT. The encoded protein is CASSTWDRTNTEAFF.

In this sample, this clone turned up once. This chain connects TRBV19 to TRBJ2-2, with 8 bases aligning to TRBD2. Germline V lookup: CDR1 LNHDA, CDR2 SQIVND (reference sequence). J gave up 5 bases and V 10 bases, and 27 bases lay outside the gene matches. This CDR3 comprises 20 residues. The CDR3 is CATEPFFTTSGTWGTGELFF. For the CDR3, the DNA is TGTGCCACCGAGCCCTTTTTCACTACTAGCGGCACATGGGGGACCGGGGAGCTGTTTTTT.

The V gene is TRBV2, the J gene TRBJ2-3; the D is unclear. Germline CDR1 is SNHLY and CDR2 is FYNNEI. V lost 1 base, J lost 0 bases, and 8 bases lay in between. The CDR3 contains 15 residues. In nucleotides, the CDR3 is TGTGCCAGCAGTGAAGGGGCAATTAGCACAGATACGCAGTATTTT. Residues: CASSEGAISTDTQYF. Together with reference TRBV2 and TRBJ2-3, the CDR3 gives the full variable domain: EPEVTQTPSHQVTQMGQEVILRCVPISNHLYFYWYRQILGQKVEFLVSFYNNEISEKSEIFDDQFSVERPDGSNFTLKIRSTKLEDSAMYFCASSEGAISTDTQYFGPGTRLTVL.

V and J are TRBV6-4 and TRBJ1-1; perhaps TRBD1 as D (5 bases). The V end was cut by 6 bases, the J end by 1 base, with 9 bases between. The CDR3 sequence is 13 residues long. Per germline, CDR1 MRHNA and CDR2 SNTAGT. The CDR3 nucleotides read TGTGCCAGCAGATTGACAGAGAACACTGAAGCTTTCTTT. Translated: CASRLTENTEAFF.

This chain uses TRBV27 with TRBJ2-2; 9 bases map to TRBD1. With 6 bases clipped from V and 6 bases from J, the junction kept 11 bases outside the gene matches. Germline-derived CDR1 and CDR2 are MNHEY and SMNVEV (reference sequence). The CDR3 consists of 16 residues. CDR3 amino acids: CASRIGTGRLAGELFF. The CDR3 nucleotides read TGTGCCAGCAGAATAGGGACAGGGCGGTTGGCCGGGGAGCTGTTTTTT.

The chain carries TRBV14 and TRBJ1-5; TRBD1 is a possible D gene (5 bases). The V and J ends lost 2 bases and 1 base respectively, with 15 bases between them. Germline V lookup: CDR1 SGHDN, CDR2 FVKESK. The CDR3 has 17 amino acids. The CDR3: CASSQPPGLRSNQPQHF. CDR3 nucleotides: TGTGCCAGCAGCCAACCCCCAGGGCTGAGGAGCAATCAGCCCCAGCATTTT.

The rearrangement links TRBV9 to TRBJ2-1; the D gene is possibly TRBD2 (6 bases). Trimming pared 4 bases from V and 5 bases from J, leaving 16 bases between. From germline, CDR1 is SGDLS and CDR2 YYNGEE. CDR3 length: 15 residues. DNA for the CDR3: TGTGCCAGCAGCACTTCGGGGGTTGGAGACAATGAGCAGTTCTTC. It translates to CASSTSGVGDNEQFF.

This chain connects TRBV6-5 to TRBJ2-7; perhaps TRBD2 as D (5 bases). The CDR3 is 15 residues long. Germline V gene lookup returns CDR1 MNHEY and CDR2 SVGAGI. V lost 6 bases, J lost 4 bases, and 19 bases lay in between. The CDR3 coding sequence is TGTGCCAGCAGCCCGGGATTAGCGAGGAAATACGAGCAGTACTTC. Translation gives CASSPGLARKYEQYF.

The rearrangement uses TRBV5-4 and TRBJ1-1; no reliable D call. This CDR3 spans 13 amino acids. V lost 1 base and J lost 2, with 6 bases in between. Germline V gene sequence: CDR1 SGHNT, CDR2 YYREEE (reference sequence). CDR3: CASSLTANTEAFF. As DNA, the CDR3 is TGTGCCAGCAGCTTGACAGCCAACACTGAAGCTTTCTTT. The full variable domain, in which reference TRBV5-4 and TRBJ1-1 provide the parts outside the CDR3, is ETGVTQSPTHLIKTRGQQVTLRCSSQSGHNTVSWYQQALGQGPQFIFQYYREEENGRGNFPPRFSGLQFPNYSSELNVNALELDDSALYLCASSLTANTEAFFGQGTRLTVV.

The V call is TRBV5-4, the J call TRBJ2-3, with D perhaps TRBD1 (8 bases). Germline V gene sequence: CDR1 SGHNT, CDR2 YYREEE (reference sequence). Trimming shortened V by 0 bases and J by 2 bases, and 16 bases separated the two germline ends. CDR3 size: 17 residues. CDR3 amino acids: CASSLGNRGGFTDTQYF. The DNA for the CDR3 is TGTGCCAGCAGCTTGGGGAACAGGGGGGGATTCACAGATACGCAGTATTTT.

V is TRBV18 and J is TRBJ2-3, with 8 bases aligning to TRBD1. The CDR3 extends over 15 amino acids. Trimming at V came to 6 bases and at J to 1 base, leaving 6 bases not matched to a gene. CDR1 and CDR2 (germline): KGHSH, LQKENI. Here the CDR3 reads CASSPGTGGTDTQYF. The CDR3 DNA reads as TGTGCCAGCTCCCCGGGGACAGGCGGCACAGATACGCAGTATTTT.

V is TRBV5-1 and J is TRBJ2-1; 8 positions agree with TRBD2. With V trimmed by 4 bases and J by 8 bases, 14 bases remained unmatched. Germline CDR1 reads SGHRS; CDR2 reads YFSETQ. The CDR3 spans 16 residues. This CDR3 reads CASSLFRRGAGDEQFF. CDR3 sequence (DNA): TGCGCCAGCAGCCTATTTCGGCGGGGGGCCGGCGATGAGCAGTTCTTC.

This chain connects TRBV28 to TRBJ1-1, with a possible D match to TRBD1 (6 bases). This CDR3 is 15 amino acids long. CDR1 is MDHEN and CDR2 is SYDVKM in the germline V gene. V shed 6 bases and J shed 2 bases, with 16 bases lying between them. DNA of the CDR3: TGTGCCAGCAGATTTGGGGGGGGCCTTAACACTGAAGCTTTCTTT. The encoded protein is CASRFGGGLNTEAFF.